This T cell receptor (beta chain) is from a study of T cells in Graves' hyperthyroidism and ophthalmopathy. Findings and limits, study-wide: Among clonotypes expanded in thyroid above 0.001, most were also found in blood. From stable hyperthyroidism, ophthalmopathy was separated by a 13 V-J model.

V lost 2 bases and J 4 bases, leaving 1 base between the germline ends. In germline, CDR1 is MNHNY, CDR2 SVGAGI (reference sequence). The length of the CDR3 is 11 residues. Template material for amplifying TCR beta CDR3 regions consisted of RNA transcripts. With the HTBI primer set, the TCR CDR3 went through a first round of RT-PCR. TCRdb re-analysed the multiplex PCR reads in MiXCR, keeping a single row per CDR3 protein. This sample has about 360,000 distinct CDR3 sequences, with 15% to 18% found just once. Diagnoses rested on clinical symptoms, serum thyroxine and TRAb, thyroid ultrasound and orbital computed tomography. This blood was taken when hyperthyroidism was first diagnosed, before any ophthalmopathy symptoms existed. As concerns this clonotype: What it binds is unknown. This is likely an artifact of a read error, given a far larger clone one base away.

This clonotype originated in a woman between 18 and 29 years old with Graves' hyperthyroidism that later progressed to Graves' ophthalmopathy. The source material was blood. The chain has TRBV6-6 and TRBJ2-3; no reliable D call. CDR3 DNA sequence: TGTGCCAGCAGTTACCCAGATACGCAGTATTTT. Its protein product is CASSYPDTQYF.